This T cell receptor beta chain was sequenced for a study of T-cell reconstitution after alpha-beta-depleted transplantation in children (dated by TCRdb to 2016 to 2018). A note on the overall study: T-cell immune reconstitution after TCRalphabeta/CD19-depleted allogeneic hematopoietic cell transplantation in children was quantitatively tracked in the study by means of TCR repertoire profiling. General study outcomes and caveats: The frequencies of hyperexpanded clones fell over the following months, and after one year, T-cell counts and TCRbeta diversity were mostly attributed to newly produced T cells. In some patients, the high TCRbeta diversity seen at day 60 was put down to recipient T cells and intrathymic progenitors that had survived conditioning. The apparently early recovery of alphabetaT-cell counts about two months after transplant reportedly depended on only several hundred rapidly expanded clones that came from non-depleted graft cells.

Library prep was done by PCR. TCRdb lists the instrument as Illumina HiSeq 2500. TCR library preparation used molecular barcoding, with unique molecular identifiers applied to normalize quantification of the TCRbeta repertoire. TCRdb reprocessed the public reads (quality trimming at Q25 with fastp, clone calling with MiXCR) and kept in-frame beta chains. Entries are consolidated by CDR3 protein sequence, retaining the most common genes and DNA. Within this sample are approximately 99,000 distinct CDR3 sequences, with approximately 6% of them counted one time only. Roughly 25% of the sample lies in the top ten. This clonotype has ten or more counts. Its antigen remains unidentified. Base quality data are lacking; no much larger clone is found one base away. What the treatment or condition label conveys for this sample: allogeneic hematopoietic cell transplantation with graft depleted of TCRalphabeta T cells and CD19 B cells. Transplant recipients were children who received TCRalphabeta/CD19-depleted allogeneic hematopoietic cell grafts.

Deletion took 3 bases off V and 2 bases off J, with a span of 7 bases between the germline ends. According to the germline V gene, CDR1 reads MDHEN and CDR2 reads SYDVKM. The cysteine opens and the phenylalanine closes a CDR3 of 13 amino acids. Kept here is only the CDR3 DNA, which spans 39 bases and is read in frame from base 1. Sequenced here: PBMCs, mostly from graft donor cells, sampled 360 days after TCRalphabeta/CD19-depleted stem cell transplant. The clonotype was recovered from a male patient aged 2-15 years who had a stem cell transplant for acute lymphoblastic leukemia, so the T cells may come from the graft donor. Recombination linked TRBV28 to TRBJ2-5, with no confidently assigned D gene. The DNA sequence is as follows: TGTGCCAGCAGTTTTGGTCCTCAAGAGACCCAGTACTTC. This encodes CASSFGPQETQYF.